Following are 22 T cell receptor beta chains from one sample sequenced in a study of blood T cell repertoires in COVID-19. Here immunoSEQ multiplex PCR was the method, and the copy in TCRdb shows in-frame clones only, minus some. The sample consists of some 290,000 clones, around 86% of them appearing once. Sequenced sample: peripheral blood. These receptors originate from a man aged 18 to 29 with active or convalescent COVID-19.

The chain links TRBV10-2 to TRBJ2-7, with 9 bases matching TRBD2. The CDR3 is 14 amino acids. CDR1 and CDR2 (germline): WSHSY, SAAADI. Trimming took 4 bases from V and 9 from J; bases not matched to a gene: 10. CDR3 sequence (DNA): TGCGCCAGCAGTGGGGTAGCGGGGGAACACGGGCAGTACTTC. Protein product: CASSGVAGEHGQYF.

The chain couples TRBV3-1 (or the pseudogene TRBV3-2) to TRBJ2-3, with 9 bases lining up with TRBD2. This CDR3 has 15 residues. Germline-derived CDR1 and CDR2 are LGHDT and YNNKEL (reference sequence). V shed 4 bases and J 9 bases; nucleotides not matched to a gene: 11. CDR3 protein: CASSPLGAGGQTQYF. In DNA, the CDR3 is TGTGCCAGCAGCCCCCTAGGGGCGGGGGGGCAGACGCAGTATTTT.

The genes are TRBV2 and TRBJ2-7; D is uncertain. From germline, CDR1 is SNHLY and CDR2 FYNNEI. V was trimmed by 8 bases and J by 0 bases, leaving 8 bases between them. CDR3 length equals 12 residues. CDR3 residues: CASSRGSYEQYF. DNA of the CDR3: TGTGCCAGCTCGCGCGGCTCCTACGAGCAGTACTTC.

This chain uses TRBV19 with TRBJ2-1; TRBD2 agrees at 7 bases. With 4 bases clipped from V and 2 bases from J, the junction kept 11 bases outside the gene matches. CDR3 length: 17 amino acids. CDR1 is LNHDA, CDR2 SQIVND, per germline (reference sequence). CDR3 sequence (DNA): TGTGCCAGTAGTACTGCCCCTACTAGCGTTACCTACAATGAGCAGTTCTTC. It encodes CASSTAPTSVTYNEQFF.

The J gene is TRBJ1-1, the V gene TRBV28; TRBD1 matches at 8 bases. This CDR3 spans 11 amino acids. Germline V gene lookup returns CDR1 MDHEN and CDR2 SYDVKM. V was pared by 8 bases and J by 10 bases, with 6 bases of the junction left unmatched. This CDR3 is CASLSDRVAFF. The CDR3 DNA sequence: TGTGCCAGCCTCTCGGACAGGGTAGCTTTCTTT. Drawing the rest from reference TRBV28 and TRBJ1-1, the complete variable domain is DVKVTQSSRYLVKRTGEKVFLECVQDMDHENMFWYRQDPGLGLRLIYFSYDVKMKEKGDIPEGYSVSREKKERFSLILESASTNQTSMYLCASLSDRVAFFGQGTRLTVV.

The chain recombines TRBV7-2 with TRBJ2-3, with D tentatively TRBD1 (6 bases). With 7 bases removed from V and 4 bases from J, the gap between germline ends came to 15 bases. There are 14 residues in the CDR3. Germline CDR1 and CDR2: SGHTA and FQGNSA. The DNA for the CDR3 is TGTGCCAGCACCGAGACAGGTCGGGCAGATACGCAGTATTTT. This gives the protein CASTETGRADTQYF.

The rearrangement links TRBV5-1 to TRBJ1-1, with D uncertain. The germline CDR1 and CDR2 sequences are SGHRS and YFSETQ. CDR3 size: 14 residues. The germline V and J ends were trimmed by 4 bases and 0 bases, with 10 bases remaining between them. The CDR3 sequence: CASSPTAMNTEAFF. DNA for the CDR3: TGCGCCAGCAGCCCAACAGCAATGAACACTGAAGCTTTCTTT. The whole variable domain, remainder taken from reference TRBV5-1 and TRBJ1-1, is KAGVTQTPRYLIKTRGQQVTLSCSPISGHRSVSWYQQTPGQGLQFLFEYFSETQRNKGNFPGRFSGRQFSNSRSEMNVSTLELGDSALYLCASSPTAMNTEAFFGQGTRLTVV.

V usage is TRBV6-1 and J usage is TRBJ1-5; D ambiguous. V lost 2 bases and J 7 bases, leaving 18 bases between the germline ends. This CDR3 has 16 amino acids. The V gene's germline CDR1 is MNHNS and CDR2 SASEGT. The CDR3 region has the DNA TGTGCCAGCAGTGAAAGGGCCCAGAGGGAGGGACAGCCCCAGCATTTT. Translation: CASSERAQREGQPQHF.

There are a few counts of this clone. This sequence joins TRBV12-3 or TRBV12-4 and TRBJ2-3; no firm D call. The CDR3 runs to 11 residues. The V gene lost 7 bases and the J gene lost 6 bases, with 8 bases spanning the gap. For the CDR3, the DNA is TGTGCCAGCACCTTTTTGGATACGCAGTATTTT. This sequence encodes CASTFLDTQYF.

This clone was detected once. V gene TRBV2 combines with J gene TRBJ2-2; possible D gene TRBD1, 6 bases. Trimming pared 5 bases from V and 6 bases from J, leaving 10 bases between. Germline assignment: CDR1 SNHLY and CDR2 FYNNEI. This CDR3 comprises 13 residues. The CDR3: CASSMTGPGELFF. In DNA form, the CDR3 reads TGTGCCAGCAGTATGACAGGCCCCGGGGAGCTGTTTTTT.

The chain employs TRBV29-1 and TRBJ2-1, with TRBD1 identical over 7 bases. CDR3 length: 13 amino acids. The trim removed 7 bases at V and 2 bases at J, leaving 5 bases unmatched. The germline CDR1 and CDR2 sequences are SQVTM and ANQGSEA. The CDR3 DNA is TGCAGCGCTAGGACAGGAGCCTACAATGAGCAGTTCTTC. Protein sequence: CSARTGAYNEQFF.

The chain is built from TRBV4-2 and TRBJ2-5; weak D call: TRBD1 (6 bases). The CDR3 contains 16 residues. Between the trimmed V and J ends, which lost 4 bases and 2 bases, there was a span of 17 bases. Germline V CDR1 and CDR2: LGHNA, YNFKEQ. CDR3 DNA: TGTGCCAGCAGCCCCTCGAAGGCCGGACAGCAAGAGACCCAGTACTTC. Translating it yields CASSPSKAGQQETQYF.

The chain employs TRBV7-9 and TRBJ1-1; TRBD1 is a possible D gene (6 bases). This CDR3 region has 14 residues. V was cut by 5 bases and J by 6 bases, with 16 bases left in between. CDR1 and CDR2 from the germline V gene are SEHNR and FQNEAQ (reference sequence). The CDR3 sequence is CASSILGGLAEAFF. The CDR3 DNA follows: TGTGCCAGCAGCATTCTAGGGGGTCTCGCTGAAGCTTTCTTT.

The chain is built from TRBV9 and TRBJ2-2, with 14 bases lining up with TRBD2. J was trimmed by 1 base and V by 1 base; bases with no gene match: 6. CDR3 length equals 19 residues. Germline V lookup: CDR1 SGDLS, CDR2 YYNGEE. CDR3 residues: CASSVSGLAGGRNTGELFF. CDR3 DNA: TGTGCCAGCAGCGTAAGCGGACTAGCGGGGGGCCGGAACACCGGGGAGCTGTTTTTT.

Only one count was recorded for this clone. The chain links TRBV6-6 to TRBJ1-4; D might be TRBD1 (6 bases). The V gene lost 5 bases and the J gene lost 0 bases, with 16 bases spanning the gap. The CDR3 sequence is 17 residues long. From germline, CDR1 is MNHNY and CDR2 SVGAGI (reference sequence). CDR3 region: CASSPIGGEATNEKLFF. The CDR3 DNA is TGTGCCAGCAGTCCAATAGGGGGGGAGGCAACTAATGAAAAACTGTTTTTT.

This CDR3 reads CASSERPNSPLHF. As DNA, the CDR3 is TGTGCCAGCAGTGAGAGGCCTAATTCACCCCTCCACTTT. This chain links TRBV2 with TRBJ1-6; D uncertain. There are 13 residues in the CDR3. The V and J ends lost 3 bases and 6 bases respectively, with 6 bases between them. Germline loops: CDR1 SNHLY, CDR2 FYNNEI.

The chain uses TRBV9 and TRBJ1-6; D may be TRBD1 (5 bases). This CDR3 comprises 15 residues. In germline, CDR1 is SGDLS, CDR2 YYNGEE. Deletions cut 3 bases from V and 0 bases from J, with 7 bases between. As DNA, the CDR3 is TGTGCCAGCAGCGAGGGGCGCTCCTATAATTCACCCCTCCACTTT. Its protein product is CASSEGRSYNSPLHF.

The CDR3 DNA reads TGTGCCATCAGAGAAAAACAGGGGGCCTATGGCTACACCTTC. Its translation: CAIREKQGAYGYTF. The chain recombines TRBV10-3 with TRBJ1-2; 9 nucleotides align to TRBD1. After removal of 6 bases from V and 4 bases from J, the junction contained 6 bases not matched to a gene. The CDR3 has 14 residues. The V gene's germline CDR1 is ENHRY and CDR2 SYGVKD.

The chain links TRBV9 to TRBJ2-5; tentative D call: TRBD1 (6 bases). Germline values: CDR1 SGDLS, CDR2 YYNGEE. Trimming stripped 2 bases from V and 3 bases from J, with 8 bases between. This CDR3 has 13 amino acids. The CDR3 bases are TGTGCCAGCAGCGTGACAGGAAAAGAGACCCAGTACTTC. This gives the protein CASSVTGKETQYF.

The rearrangement uses TRBV29-1 and TRBJ2-1, with 9 bases aligning to TRBD1. The CDR3 spans 20 residues. V lost 6 bases, J lost 0 bases, and 21 bases stayed unmatched. The germline V gene has CDR1 SQVTM and CDR2 ANQGSEA. The chain's CDR3 is CSVPKQGAKAGSSSYNEQFF. The CDR3 region has the DNA TGCAGCGTGCCCAAACAGGGGGCGAAAGCGGGAAGCAGCTCCTACAATGAGCAGTTCTTC.

This clone has a handful of counts. V gene TRBV10-2 combines with J gene TRBJ1-4, with TRBD1 identical over 7 bases. V trimming: 6 bases; J trimming: 0 bases; junction bases outside the gene matches: 1. This CDR3 is built from 14 residues. The germline gives CDR1 WSHSY, CDR2 SAAADI. CDR3 loop: CASRTGSTNEKLFF. The CDR3 coding sequence is TGCGCCAGCAGGACAGGGTCAACTAATGAAAAACTGTTTTTT.

The CDR3 DNA reads as TGTGCCAGCAGCCCGGCGGGGGAGGATACGCAGTATTTT. Protein: CASSPAGEDTQYF. The V gene is TRBV3-1 (or the pseudogene TRBV3-2), the J gene TRBJ2-3; 7 bases map to TRBD2. CDR1 LGHDT and CDR2 YNNKEL come from the germline V gene (reference sequence). V lost 4 bases and J lost 6; bases outside the gene matches: 4. The CDR3 is 13 amino acids.